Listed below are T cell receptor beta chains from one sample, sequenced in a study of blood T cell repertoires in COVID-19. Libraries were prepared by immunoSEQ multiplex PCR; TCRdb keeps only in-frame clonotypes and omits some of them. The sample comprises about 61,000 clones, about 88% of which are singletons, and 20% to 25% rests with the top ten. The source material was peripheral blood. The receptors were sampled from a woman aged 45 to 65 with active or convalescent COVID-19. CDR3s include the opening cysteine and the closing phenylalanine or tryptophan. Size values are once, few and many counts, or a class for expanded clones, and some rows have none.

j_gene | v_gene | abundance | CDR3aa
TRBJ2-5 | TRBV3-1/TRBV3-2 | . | CASSQDEPAGVSARETQYF
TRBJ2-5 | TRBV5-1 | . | CASSLDGGTRETQYF
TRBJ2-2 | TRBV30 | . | CAWWTITGELFF
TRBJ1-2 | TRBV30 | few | CAWSRQRYGYTF
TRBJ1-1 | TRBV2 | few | CASSDETGQGEAFF
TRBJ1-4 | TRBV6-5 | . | CASSFTGLRDEKLFF
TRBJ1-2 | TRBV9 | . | CASSLGTGLGNYGYTF
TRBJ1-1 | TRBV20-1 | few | CSAADNTEAFF
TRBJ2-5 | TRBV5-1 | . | CASSFSDRQETQYF
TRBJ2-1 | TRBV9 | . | CASSVAGGRSFGTYNEQFF
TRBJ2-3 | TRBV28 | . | CASSPGQNTDTQYF
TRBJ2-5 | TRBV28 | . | CASSSAAQETQYF
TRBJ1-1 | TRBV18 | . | CASSPKIENTEAFF
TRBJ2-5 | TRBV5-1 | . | CASSLAGSGQETQYF
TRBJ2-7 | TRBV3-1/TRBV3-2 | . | CASSPYRTSGVYEQYF
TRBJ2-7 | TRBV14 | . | CASSSNPDTEQYF
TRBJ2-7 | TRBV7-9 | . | CASSLVWGLSNSGYEQYF
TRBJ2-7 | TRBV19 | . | CATSFGGTGGSYEQYF
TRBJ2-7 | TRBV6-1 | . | CASSYRWDSSYEQYF
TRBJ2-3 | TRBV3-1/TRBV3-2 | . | CASSQKGLAGGTDTQYF
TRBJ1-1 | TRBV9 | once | CASSGRNTEAFF
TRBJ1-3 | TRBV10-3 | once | CAISPSGGTGNTIYF
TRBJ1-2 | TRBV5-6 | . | CASSLSVRTARHNYGYTF
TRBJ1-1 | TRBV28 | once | CASSPGSRTEAFF
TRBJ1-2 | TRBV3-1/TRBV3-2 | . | CASSRWDSPNYGYTF
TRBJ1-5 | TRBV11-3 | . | CASSTGGSDQPQHF
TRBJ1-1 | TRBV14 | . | CASSQVVNTEAFF
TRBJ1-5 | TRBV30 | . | CASGTGLGNQPQHF
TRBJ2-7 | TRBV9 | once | CASSASGLAAYEQYF
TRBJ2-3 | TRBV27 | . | CASSLSLAGGHTDTQYF
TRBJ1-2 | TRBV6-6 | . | CASSATGGYGYTF
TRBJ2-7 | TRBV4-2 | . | CASNASGISGYEQYF
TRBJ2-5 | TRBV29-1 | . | CSVASGTGKETQYF
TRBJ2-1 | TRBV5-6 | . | CASSLGLAGVNEQFF
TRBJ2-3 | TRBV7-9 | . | CASSARTGFGDTQYF
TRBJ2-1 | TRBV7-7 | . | CASSPTGTPDEQFF
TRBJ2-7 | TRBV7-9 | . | CASSMGPGTDYYEQYF